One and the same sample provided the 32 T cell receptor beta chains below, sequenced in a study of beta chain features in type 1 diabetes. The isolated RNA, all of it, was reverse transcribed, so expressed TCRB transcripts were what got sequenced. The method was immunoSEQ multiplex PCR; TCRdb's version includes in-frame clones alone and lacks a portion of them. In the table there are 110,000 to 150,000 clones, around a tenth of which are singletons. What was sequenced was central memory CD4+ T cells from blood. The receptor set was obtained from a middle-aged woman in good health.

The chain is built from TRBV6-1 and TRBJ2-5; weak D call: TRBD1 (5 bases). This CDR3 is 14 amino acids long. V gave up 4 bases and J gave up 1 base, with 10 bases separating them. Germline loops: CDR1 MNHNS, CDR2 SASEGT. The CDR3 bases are TGTGCCAGCAGTGGGGGCCGTAGCCAAGAGACCCAGTACTTC. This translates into CASSGGRSQETQYF.

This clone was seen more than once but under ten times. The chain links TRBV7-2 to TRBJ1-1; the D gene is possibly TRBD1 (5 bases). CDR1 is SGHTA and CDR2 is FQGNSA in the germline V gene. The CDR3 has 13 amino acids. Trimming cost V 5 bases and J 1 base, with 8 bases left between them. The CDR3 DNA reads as TGTGCCAGCAGCACACAGGAGAACACTGAAGCTTTCTTT. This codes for CASSTQENTEAFF. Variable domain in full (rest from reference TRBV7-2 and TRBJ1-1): GAGVSQSPSNKVTEKGKDVELRCDPISGHTALYWYRQSLGQGLEFLIYFQGNSAPDKSGLPSDRFSAERTGGSVSTLTIQRTQQEDSAVYLCASSTQENTEAFFGQGTRLTVV.

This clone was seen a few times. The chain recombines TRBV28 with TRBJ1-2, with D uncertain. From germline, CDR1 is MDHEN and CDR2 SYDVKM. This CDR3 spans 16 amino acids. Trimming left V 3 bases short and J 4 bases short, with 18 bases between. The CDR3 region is CASSFPGTTRSYGYTF. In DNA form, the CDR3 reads TGTGCCAGCAGTTTTCCGGGAACAACGCGGAGCTATGGCTACACCTTC.

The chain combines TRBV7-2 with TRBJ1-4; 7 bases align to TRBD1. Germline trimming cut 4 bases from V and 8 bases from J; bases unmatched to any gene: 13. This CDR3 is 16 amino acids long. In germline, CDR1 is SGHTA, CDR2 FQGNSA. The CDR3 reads CASSYTMDRLGEKLFF. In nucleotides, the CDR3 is TGTGCCAGCAGCTACACTATGGACAGGCTGGGGGAAAAACTGTTTTTT.

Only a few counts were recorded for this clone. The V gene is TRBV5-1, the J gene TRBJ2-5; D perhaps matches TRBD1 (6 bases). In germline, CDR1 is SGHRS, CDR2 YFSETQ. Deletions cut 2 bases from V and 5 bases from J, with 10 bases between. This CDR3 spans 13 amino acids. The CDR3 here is CASSLQGGETQYF. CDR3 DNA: TGCGCCAGCAGCTTACAGGGTGGGGAGACCCAGTACTTC.

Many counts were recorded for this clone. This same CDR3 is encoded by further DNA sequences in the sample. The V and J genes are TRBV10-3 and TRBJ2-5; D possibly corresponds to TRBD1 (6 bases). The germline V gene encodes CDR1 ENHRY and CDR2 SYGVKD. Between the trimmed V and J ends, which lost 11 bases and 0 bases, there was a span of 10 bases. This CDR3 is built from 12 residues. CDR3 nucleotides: TGTGCCTCTCGGGACAACCAAGAGACCCAGTACTTC. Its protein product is CASRDNQETQYF.

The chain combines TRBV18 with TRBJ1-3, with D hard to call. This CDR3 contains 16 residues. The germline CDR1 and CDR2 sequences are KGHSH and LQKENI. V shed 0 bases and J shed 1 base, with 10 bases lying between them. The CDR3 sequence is CASSPPAILSGNTIYF. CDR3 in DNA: TGTGCCAGCTCACCACCGGCAATTCTTTCTGGAAACACCATATATTTT. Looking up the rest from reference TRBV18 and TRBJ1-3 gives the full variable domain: NAGVMQNPRHLVRRRGQEARLRCSPMKGHSHVYWYRQLPEEGLKFMVYLQKENIIDESGMPKERFSAEFPKEGPSILRIQQVVRGDSAAYFCASSPPAILSGNTIYFGEGSWLTVV.

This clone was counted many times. The CDR3 DNA sequence: TGCGCCAGCAGCTTAACAGGGCCCGAGCAGTACTTC. Translation gives CASSLTGPEQYF. V gene TRBV10-2 combines with J gene TRBJ2-7; perhaps TRBD1 as D (6 bases). Germline loops: CDR1 WSHSY, CDR2 SAAADI. CDR3 length: 12 residues. V dropped 6 bases and J dropped 6 bases, with 12 bases sitting between them.

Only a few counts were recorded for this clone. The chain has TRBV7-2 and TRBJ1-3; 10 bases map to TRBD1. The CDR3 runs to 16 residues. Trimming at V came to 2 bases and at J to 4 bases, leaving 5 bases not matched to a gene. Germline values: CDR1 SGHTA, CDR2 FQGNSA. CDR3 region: CASSLSPGQGGNTIYF. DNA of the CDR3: TGTGCCAGCAGCTTAAGCCCGGGACAGGGGGGAAACACCATATATTTT.

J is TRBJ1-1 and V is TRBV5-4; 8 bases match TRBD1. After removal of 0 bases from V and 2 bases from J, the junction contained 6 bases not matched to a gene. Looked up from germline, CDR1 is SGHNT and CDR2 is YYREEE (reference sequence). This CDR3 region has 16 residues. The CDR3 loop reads CASSLDQGARNTEAFF. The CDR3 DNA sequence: TGTGCCAGCAGCTTGGATCAGGGGGCGCGAAACACTGAAGCTTTCTTT. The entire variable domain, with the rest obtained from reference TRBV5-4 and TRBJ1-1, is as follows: ETGVTQSPTHLIKTRGQQVTLRCSSQSGHNTVSWYQQALGQGPQFIFQYYREEENGRGNFPPRFSGLQFPNYSSELNVNALELDDSALYLCASSLDQGARNTEAFFGQGTRLTVV.

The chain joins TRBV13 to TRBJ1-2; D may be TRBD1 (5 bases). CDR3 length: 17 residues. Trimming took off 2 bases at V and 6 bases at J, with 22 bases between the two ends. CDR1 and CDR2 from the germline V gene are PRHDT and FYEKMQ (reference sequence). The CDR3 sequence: CASSLLTLSGAGNGYTF. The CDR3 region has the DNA TGTGCCAGCAGCTTATTAACTTTGTCAGGTGCAGGGAATGGCTACACCTTC.

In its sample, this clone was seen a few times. The CDR3 DNA is TGTGCCAGCAGCTTGGCGGGGGATACGGAGACCCAGTACTTC. Encoded protein: CASSLAGDTETQYF. The rearrangement uses TRBV5-6 and TRBJ2-5, with D possibly TRBD2 on 6 matching bases. Trimming took 0 bases from V and 5 from J, leaving 11 bases between them. The CDR3 contains 14 residues. Germline V gene sequence: CDR1 SGHDT, CDR2 YYEEEE. Variable domain in full (rest from reference TRBV5-6 and TRBJ2-5): DAGVTQSPTHLIKTRGQQVTLRCSPKSGHDTVSWYQQALGQGPQFIFQYYEEEERQRGNFPDRFSGHQFPNYSSELNVNALLLGDSALYLCASSLAGDTETQYFGPGTRLLVL.

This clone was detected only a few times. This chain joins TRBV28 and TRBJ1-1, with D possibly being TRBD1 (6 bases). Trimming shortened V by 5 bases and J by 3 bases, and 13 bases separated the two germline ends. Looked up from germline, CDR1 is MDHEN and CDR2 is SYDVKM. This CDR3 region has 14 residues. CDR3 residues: CASSRQGTYTEAFF. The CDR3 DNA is TGTGCCAGCAGTCGGCAGGGGACCTACACTGAAGCTTTCTTT.

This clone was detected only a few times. The CDR3 bases are TGTGCCAGCAGGGCAGGGGGGTATTCACCCCTCCACTTT. Its protein product is CASRAGGYSPLHF. The rearrangement links TRBV6-5 to TRBJ1-6, with 7 nucleotides matching TRBD1. Trimming at V came to 6 bases and at J to 8 bases, leaving 4 bases not matched to a gene. Germline V gene lookup returns CDR1 MNHEY and CDR2 SVGAGI. The CDR3 has 13 amino acids.

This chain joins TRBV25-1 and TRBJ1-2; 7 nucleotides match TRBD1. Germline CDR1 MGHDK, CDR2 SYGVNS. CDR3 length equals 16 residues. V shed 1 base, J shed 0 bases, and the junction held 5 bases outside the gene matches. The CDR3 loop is CASSELGTATNYGYTF. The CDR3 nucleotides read TGTGCCAGCAGTGAATTGGGGACAGCTACTAACTATGGCTACACCTTC.

This CDR3 reads CASSQAWTGVHSPLHF. The CDR3 region has the DNA TGTGCCAGCAGCCAAGCGTGGACAGGGGTACATTCACCCCTCCACTTT. The chain employs TRBV14 and TRBJ1-6; TRBD1 agrees at 9 bases. Trimming took 1 base from V and 8 from J; bases not matched to a gene: 6. Germline CDR1 reads SGHDN; CDR2 reads FVKESK. CDR3 length equals 16 residues.

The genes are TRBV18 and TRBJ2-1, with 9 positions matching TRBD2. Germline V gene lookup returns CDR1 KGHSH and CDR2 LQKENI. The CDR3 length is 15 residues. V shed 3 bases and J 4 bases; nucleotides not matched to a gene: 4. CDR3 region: CASSPSGGQYNEQFF. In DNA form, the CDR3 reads TGTGCCAGCTCACCGAGCGGGGGGCAGTACAATGAGCAGTTCTTC.

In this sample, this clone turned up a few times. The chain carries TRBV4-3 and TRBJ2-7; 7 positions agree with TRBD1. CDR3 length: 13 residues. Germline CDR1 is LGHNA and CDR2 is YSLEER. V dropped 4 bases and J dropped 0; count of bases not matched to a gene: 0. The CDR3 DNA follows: TGCGCCAGCAGCCGGGACAGCTCCTACGAGCAGTACTTC. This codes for CASSRDSSYEQYF.

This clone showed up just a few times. CDR3 DNA sequence: TGTGCCAGCTCACCTCCTGGCGGGAGCGGGTATTACAATGAGCAGTTCTTC. This codes for CASSPPGGSGYYNEQFF. The gene calls are TRBV18 and TRBJ2-1; 7 bases are shared with TRBD2. V lost 3 bases to trimming and J lost 4 bases; unmatched junction nucleotides: 12. The CDR3 sequence is 17 residues long. Germline CDR1 is KGHSH and CDR2 is LQKENI.

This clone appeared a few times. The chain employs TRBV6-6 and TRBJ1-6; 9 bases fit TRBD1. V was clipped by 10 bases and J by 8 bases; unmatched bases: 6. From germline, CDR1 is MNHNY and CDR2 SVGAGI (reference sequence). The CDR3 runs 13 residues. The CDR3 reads CATADRGDSPLHF. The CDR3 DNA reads TGTGCCACCGCTGACAGGGGGGATTCACCCCTCCACTTT.

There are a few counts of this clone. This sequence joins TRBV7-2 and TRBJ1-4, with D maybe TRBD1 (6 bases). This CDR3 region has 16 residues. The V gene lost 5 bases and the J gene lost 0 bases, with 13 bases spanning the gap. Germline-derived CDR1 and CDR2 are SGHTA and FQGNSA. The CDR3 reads CASSPRTASTNEKLFF. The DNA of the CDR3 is TGTGCCAGCAGCCCGCGGACAGCATCAACTAATGAAAAACTGTTTTTT.

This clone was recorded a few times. CDR3 loop: CASSLEAYETQYF. CDR3 nucleotide sequence: TGCGCCAGCAGCCTAGAAGCGTACGAGACCCAGTACTTC. The V and J genes are TRBV10-2 and TRBJ2-5; no clear D. Trimming removed 6 bases from V and 5 bases from J, with 13 bases in between. Germline CDR1 reads WSHSY; CDR2 reads SAAADI. The CDR3 is made up of 13 amino acids.

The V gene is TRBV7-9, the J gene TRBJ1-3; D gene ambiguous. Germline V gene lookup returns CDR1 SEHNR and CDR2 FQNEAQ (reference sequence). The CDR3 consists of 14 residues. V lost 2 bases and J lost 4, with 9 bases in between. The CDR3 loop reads CASSLSSLGNTIYF. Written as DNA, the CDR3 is TGTGCCAGCAGCTTATCCTCGTTGGGAAACACCATATATTTT.

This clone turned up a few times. The CDR3 sequence: CASSVGGEQYF. As DNA, the CDR3 is TGTGCCAGCAGTGTGGGGGGAGAGCAGTACTTC. V gene TRBV2 combines with J gene TRBJ2-7, with a weak D call TRBD2 (6 bases). The CDR3 is made up of 11 amino acids. From germline, CDR1 is SNHLY and CDR2 FYNNEI. The V gene lost 4 bases and the J gene lost 7 bases, with 8 bases spanning the gap.

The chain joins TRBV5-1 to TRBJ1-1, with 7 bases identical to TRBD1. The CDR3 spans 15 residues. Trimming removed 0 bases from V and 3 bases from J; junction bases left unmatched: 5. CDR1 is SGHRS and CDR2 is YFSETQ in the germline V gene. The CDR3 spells CASSLDPGGHTEAFF. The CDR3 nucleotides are TGCGCCAGCAGCTTGGACCCAGGGGGGCACACTGAAGCTTTCTTT. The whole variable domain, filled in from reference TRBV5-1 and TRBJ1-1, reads KAGVTQTPRYLIKTRGQQVTLSCSPISGHRSVSWYQQTPGQGLQFLFEYFSETQRNKGNFPGRFSGRQFSNSRSEMNVSTLELGDSALYLCASSLDPGGHTEAFFGQGTRLTVV.

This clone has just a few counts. The CDR3 coding sequence is TGTGCCAGCAGCTCCGAAGGGGCAGGGCCTTCACCCCTCCACTTT. Amino acid sequence: CASSSEGAGPSPLHF. The V call is TRBV7-2, the J call TRBJ1-6; tentative D call: TRBD1 (5 bases). The V and J ends lost 4 bases and 9 bases respectively, with 16 bases between them. Germline CDR1 SGHTA, CDR2 FQGNSA. There are 15 residues in the CDR3.

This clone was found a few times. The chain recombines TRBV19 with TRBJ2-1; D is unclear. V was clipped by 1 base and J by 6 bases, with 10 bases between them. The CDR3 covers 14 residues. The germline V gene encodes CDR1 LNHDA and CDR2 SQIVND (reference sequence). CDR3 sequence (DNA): TGTGCCAGTAGTATAGGGCTAGTTGCCAATGAGCAGTTCTTC. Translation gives CASSIGLVANEQFF.

The CDR3 nucleotides read TGCAGCGTAAGGAGGGATAGCGCGAACACCGGGGAGCTGTTTTTT. This encodes CSVRRDSANTGELFF. The rearrangement uses TRBV29-1 and TRBJ2-2; a weak D match, TRBD2 (6 bases). Germline CDR1 reads SQVTM; CDR2 reads ANQGSEA. V shed 6 bases and J shed 0 bases, with 14 bases lying between them. CDR3 length: 15 residues.

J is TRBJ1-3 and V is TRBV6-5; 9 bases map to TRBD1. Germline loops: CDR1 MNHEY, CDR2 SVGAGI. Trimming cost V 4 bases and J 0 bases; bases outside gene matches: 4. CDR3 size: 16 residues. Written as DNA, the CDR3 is TGTGCCAGCAGTTGGGGACAGGGTAGCTCTGGAAACACCATATATTTT. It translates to CASSWGQGSSGNTIYF.

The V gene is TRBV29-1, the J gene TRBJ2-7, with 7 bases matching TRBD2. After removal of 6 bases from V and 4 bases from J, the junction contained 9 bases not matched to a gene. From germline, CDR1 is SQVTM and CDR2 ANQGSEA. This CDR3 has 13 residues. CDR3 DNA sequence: TGCAGCGTCTCCCAGGGAGGGTTTTACGAGCAGTACTTC. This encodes CSVSQGGFYEQYF.

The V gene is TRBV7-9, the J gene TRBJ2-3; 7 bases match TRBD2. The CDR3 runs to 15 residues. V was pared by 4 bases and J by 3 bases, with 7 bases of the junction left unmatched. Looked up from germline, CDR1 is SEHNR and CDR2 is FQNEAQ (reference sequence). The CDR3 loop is CASSYRASGTDTQYF. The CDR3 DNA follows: TGTGCCAGCAGCTACCGGGCTAGCGGAACAGATACGCAGTATTTT.

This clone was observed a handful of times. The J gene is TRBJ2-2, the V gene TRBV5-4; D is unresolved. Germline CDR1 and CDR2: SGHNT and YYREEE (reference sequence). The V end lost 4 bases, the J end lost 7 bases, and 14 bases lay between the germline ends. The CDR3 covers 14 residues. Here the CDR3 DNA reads TGTGCCAGCAGCCCGGGTTGGATACGCGGGGAGCTGTTTTTT. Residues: CASSPGWIRGELFF.